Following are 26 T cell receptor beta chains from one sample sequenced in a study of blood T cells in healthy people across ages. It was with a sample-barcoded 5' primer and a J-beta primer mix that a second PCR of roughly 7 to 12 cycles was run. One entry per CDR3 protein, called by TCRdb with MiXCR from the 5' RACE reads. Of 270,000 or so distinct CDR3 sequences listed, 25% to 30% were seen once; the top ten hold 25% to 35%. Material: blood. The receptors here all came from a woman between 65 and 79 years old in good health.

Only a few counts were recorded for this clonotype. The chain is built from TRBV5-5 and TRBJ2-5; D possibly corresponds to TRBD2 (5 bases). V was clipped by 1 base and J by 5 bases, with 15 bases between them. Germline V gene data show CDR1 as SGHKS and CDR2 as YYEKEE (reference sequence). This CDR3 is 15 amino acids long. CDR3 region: CASSLLFGGAETQYF. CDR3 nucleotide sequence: TGTGCCAGCAGCTTGCTTTTTGGAGGAGCGGAGACCCAGTACTTC.

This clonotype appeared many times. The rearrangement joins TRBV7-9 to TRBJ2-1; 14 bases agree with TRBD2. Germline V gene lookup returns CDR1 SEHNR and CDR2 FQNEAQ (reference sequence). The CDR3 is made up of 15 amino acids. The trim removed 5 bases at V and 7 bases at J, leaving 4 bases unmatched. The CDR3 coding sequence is TGTGCCAGCAGCAGGACTAGCGGGAGGATAAATGAGCAGTTCTTC. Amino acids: CASSRTSGRINEQFF.

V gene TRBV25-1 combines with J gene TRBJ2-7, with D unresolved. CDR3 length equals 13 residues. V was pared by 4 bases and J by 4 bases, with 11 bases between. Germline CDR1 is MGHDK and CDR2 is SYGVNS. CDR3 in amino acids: CASSAPSSYEQYF. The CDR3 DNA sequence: TGTGCCAGCAGTGCCCCTTCTTCTTACGAGCAGTACTTC.

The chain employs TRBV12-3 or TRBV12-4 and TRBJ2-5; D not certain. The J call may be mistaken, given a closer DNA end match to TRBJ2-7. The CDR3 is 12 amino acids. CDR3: CASSSTLGEQYF. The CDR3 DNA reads TGTGCCAGCAGTTCTACGCTAGGCGAGCAGTACTTC.

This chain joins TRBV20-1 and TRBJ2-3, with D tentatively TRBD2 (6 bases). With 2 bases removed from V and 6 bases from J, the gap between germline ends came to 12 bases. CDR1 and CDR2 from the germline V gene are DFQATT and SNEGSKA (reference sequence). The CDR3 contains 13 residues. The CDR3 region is CSARPGTPDTQYF. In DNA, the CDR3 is TGCAGTGCTAGACCTGGGACTCCCGATACGCAGTATTTT.

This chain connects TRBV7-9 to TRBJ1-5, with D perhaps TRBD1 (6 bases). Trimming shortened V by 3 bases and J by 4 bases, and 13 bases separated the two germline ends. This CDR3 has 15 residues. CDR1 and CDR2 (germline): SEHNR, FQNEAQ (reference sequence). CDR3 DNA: TGTGCCAGCAGCTTGGCCCAGGGGAGAAATCAGCCCCAGCATTTT. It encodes CASSLAQGRNQPQHF.

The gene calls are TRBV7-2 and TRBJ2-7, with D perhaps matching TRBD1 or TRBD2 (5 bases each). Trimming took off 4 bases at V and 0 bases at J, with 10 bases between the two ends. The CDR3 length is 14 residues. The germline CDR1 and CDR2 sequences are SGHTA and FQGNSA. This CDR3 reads CASSSGTASYEQYF. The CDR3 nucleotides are TGTGCCAGCAGCTCCGGGACGGCCTCCTACGAGCAGTACTTC. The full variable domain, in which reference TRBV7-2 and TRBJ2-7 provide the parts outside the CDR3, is GAGVSQSPSNKVTEKGKDVELRCDPISGHTALYWYRQSLGQGLEFLIYFQGNSAPDKSGLPSDRFSAERTGGSVSTLTIQRTQQEDSAVYLCASSSGTASYEQYFGPGTRLTVT.

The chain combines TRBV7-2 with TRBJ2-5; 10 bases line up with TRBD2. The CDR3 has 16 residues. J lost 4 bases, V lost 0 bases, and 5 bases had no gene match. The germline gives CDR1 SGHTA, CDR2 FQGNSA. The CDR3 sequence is CASSLALAGEGETQYF. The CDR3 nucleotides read TGTGCCAGCAGCTTAGCCCTAGCGGGAGAGGGAGAGACCCAGTACTTC.

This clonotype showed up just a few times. The CDR3 DNA follows: TGTGCCCGGGGGACAGAACAGTACTTC. This encodes CARGTEQYF. The V call is TRBV7-3, the J call TRBJ2-1, with a possible D match to TRBD1 (7 bases). The DNA matches TRBJ2-7 better at its end, which makes the J call doubtful. This CDR3 has 9 amino acids. CDR1 and CDR2 from the germline V gene are SGHTA and FQGTGA.

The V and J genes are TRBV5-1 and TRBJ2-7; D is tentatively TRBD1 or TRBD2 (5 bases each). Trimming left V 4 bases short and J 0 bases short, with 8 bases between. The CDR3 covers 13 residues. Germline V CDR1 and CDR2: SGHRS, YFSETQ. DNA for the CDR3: TGCGCCAGCAGCATCGGGACCTCCTACGAGCAGTACTTC. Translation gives CASSIGTSYEQYF.

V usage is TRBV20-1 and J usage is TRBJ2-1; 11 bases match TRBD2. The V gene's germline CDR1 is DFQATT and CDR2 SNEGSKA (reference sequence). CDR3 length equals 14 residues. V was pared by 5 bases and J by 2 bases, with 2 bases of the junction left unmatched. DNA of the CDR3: TGCAGTGCTGAGGGACTAGCGGCCTACAATGAGCAGTTCTTC. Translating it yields CSAEGLAAYNEQFF.

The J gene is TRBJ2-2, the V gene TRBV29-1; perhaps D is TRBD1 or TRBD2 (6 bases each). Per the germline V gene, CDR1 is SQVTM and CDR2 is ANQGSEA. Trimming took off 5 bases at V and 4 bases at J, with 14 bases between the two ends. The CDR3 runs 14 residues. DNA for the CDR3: TGCAGCGTTTCACGGGGGCAGACCACCGGGGAGCTGTTTTTT. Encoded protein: CSVSRGQTTGELFF.

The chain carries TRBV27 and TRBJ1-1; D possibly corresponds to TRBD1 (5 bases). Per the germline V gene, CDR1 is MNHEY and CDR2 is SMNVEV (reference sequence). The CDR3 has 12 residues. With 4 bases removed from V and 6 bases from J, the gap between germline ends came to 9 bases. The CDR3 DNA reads TGTGCCAGCAGTTCCCTCAGGGCTGAAGCTTTCTTT. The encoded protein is CASSSLRAEAFF.

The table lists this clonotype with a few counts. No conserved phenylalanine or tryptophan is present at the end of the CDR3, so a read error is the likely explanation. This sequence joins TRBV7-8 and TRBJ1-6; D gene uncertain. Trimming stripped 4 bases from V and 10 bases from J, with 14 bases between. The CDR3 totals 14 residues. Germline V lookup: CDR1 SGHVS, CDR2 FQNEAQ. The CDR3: CASSSPYRESPLHL. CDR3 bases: TGTGCCAGCAGCTCCCCGTACCGGGAGTCACCCCTCCACCTT.

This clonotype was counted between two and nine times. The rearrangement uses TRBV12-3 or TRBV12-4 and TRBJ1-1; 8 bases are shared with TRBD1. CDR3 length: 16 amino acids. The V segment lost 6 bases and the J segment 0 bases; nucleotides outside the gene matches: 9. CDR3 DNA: TGTGCCAGCAGCCGTATGACAGGGGTAATGAACACTGAAGCTTTCTTT. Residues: CASSRMTGVMNTEAFF.

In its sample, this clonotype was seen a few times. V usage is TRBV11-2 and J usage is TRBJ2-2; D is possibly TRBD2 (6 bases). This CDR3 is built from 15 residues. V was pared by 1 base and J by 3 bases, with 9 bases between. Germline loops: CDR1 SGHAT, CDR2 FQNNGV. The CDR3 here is CASSLGVADTGELFF. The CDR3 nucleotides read TGTGCCAGCAGCTTAGGGGTAGCGGACACCGGGGAGCTGTTTTTT.

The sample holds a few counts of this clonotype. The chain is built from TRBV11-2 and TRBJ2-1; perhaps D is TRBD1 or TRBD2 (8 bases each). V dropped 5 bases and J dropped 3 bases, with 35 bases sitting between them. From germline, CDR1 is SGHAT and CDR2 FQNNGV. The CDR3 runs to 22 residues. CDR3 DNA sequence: TGTGCCAGCAGCGAGTATCTCCAGGGGGCCATAGCGGGATCACAAAGCTACAATGAGCAGTTCTTC. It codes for CASSEYLQGAIAGSQSYNEQFF.

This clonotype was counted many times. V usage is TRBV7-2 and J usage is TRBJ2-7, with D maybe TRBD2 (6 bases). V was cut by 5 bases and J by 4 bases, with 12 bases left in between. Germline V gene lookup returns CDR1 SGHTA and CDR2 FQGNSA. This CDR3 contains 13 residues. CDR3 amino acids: CASSPDYRYEQYF. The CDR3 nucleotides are TGTGCCAGCAGCCCGGACTACCGATACGAGCAGTACTTC.

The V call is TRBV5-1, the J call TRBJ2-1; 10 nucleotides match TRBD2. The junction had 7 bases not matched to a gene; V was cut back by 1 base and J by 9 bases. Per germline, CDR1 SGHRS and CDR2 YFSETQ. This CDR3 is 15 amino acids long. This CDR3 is CASSLSTSGKIEQFF. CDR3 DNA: TGCGCCAGCAGCTTGTCCACTAGCGGGAAGATTGAGCAGTTCTTC. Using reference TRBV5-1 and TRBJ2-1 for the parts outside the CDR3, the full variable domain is KAGVTQTPRYLIKTRGQQVTLSCSPISGHRSVSWYQQTPGQGLQFLFEYFSETQRNKGNFPGRFSGRQFSNSRSEMNVSTLELGDSALYLCASSLSTSGKIEQFFGPGTRLTVL.

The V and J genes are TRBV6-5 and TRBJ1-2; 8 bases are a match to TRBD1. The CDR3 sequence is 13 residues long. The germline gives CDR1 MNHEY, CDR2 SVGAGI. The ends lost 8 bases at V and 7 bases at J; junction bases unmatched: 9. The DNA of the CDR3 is TGTGCCAGCGGAAACGGACAGGGCGGTGGCTACACCTTC. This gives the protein CASGNGQGGGYTF.

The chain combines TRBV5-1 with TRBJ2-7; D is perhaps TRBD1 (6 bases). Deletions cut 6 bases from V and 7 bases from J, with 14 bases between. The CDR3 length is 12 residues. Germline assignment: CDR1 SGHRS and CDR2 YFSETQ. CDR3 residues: CASIDRTGEQYF. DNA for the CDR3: TGCGCCAGCATCGACAGGACCGGGGAGCAGTACTTC.

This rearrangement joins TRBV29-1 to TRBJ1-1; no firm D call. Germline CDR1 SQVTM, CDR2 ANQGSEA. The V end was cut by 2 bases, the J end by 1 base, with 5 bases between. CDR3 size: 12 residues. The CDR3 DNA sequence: TGCAGCGTTGAACACAGGAACACTGAAGCTTTCTTT. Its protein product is CSVEHRNTEAFF.

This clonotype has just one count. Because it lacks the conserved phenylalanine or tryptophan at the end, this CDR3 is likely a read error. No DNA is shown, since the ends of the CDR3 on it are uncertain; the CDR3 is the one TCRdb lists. The CDR3 sequence: CASSLQPQLEANVLHI. This sequence joins TRBV5-1 and TRBJ2-6; no check of the table's D call, TRBD1, against the DNA was made. CDR1 SGHRS and CDR2 YFSETQ come from the germline V gene. The CDR3 region is 16 residues in length, termini included.

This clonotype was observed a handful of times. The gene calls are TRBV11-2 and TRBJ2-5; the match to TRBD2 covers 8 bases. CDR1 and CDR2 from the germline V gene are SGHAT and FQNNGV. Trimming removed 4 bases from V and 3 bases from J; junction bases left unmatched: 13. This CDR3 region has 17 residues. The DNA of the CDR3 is TGTGCCAGCAGCTGGGTCCCGGGACTAGAGGGGAAAGAGACCCAGTACTTC. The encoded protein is CASSWVPGLEGKETQYF.

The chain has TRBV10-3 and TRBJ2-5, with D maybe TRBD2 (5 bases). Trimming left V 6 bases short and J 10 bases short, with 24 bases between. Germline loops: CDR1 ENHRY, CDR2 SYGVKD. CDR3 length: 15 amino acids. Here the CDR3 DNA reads TGTGCCATCAGCCCCGACGGGAACCCCAGTGGGATCCAGTACTTC. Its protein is CAISPDGNPSGIQYF.

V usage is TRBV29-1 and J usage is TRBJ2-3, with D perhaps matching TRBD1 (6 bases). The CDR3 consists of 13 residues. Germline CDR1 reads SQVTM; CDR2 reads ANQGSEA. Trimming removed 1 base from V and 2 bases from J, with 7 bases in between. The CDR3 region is CSVEAGATDTQYF. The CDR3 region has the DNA TGCAGCGTTGAAGCAGGGGCCACAGATACGCAGTATTTT.